The clone carrying this T cell receptor (beta chain) was found many times. Its antigen remains unidentified. From germline, CDR1 is MDHEN and CDR2 SYDVKM. The CDR3 contains 15 residues. The ends were cut back, 10 bases at V and 0 bases at J, with 13 bases in the middle. This sample was taken from a study of T-cell reconstitution after alpha-beta-depleted transplantation in children. Unique molecular identifiers featured in how the TCRbeta library was prepared. TCRdb passed the PCR reads through MiXCR, listing each CDR3 protein once. This sample yields approximately 32,000 distinct CDR3 sequences, of which under 8% are seen a single time; 27% belongs to the top ten. Findings and limits, study-wide: About two months after transplant, alpha-beta T cells reportedly came from several hundred expanded graft clones. Newly produced T cells mostly provided counts and TCRbeta diversity after one year, as hyperexpanded clones declined. Elevated TCRbeta diversity at day 60 was traced, in some patients, to surviving recipient T cells and thymic progenitors.

This chain links TRBV28 with TRBJ2-6; weak D call: TRBD1 (6 bases). This clonotype originated in a child younger than two who had a stem cell transplant for acute myeloid leukemia, so the T cells may come from the graft donor. The specimen was peripheral blood, collected 60 days after TCRalphabeta/CD19-depleted stem cell transplant. The DNA for the CDR3 is TGTGCCACCTGGACAGTATTCTCTGGGGCCAACGTCCTGACTTTC. As protein: CATWTVFSGANVLTF.